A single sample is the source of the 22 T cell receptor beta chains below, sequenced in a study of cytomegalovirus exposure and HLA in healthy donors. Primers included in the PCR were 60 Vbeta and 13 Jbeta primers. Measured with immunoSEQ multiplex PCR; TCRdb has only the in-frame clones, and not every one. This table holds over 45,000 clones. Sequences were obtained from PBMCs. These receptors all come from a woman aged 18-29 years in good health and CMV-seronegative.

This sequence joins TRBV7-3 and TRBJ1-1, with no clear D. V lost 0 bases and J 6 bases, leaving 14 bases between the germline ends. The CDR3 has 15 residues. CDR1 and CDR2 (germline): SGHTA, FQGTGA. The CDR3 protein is CASSLTGLPGAEAFF. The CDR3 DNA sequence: TGTGCCAGCAGCTTAACGGGCCTCCCGGGAGCTGAAGCTTTCTTT.

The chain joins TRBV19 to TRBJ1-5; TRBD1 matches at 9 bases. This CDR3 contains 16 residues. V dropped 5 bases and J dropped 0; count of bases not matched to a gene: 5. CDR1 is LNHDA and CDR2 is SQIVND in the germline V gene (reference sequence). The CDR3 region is CASSDRDRDSNQPQHF. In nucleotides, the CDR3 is TGTGCCAGTAGTGACCGGGACAGGGATAGCAATCAGCCCCAGCATTTT. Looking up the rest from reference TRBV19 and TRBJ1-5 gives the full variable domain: DGGITQSPKYLFRKEGQNVTLSCEQNLNHDAMYWYRQDPGQGLRLIYYSQIVNDFQKGDIAEGYSVSREKKESFPLTVTSAQKNPTAFYLCASSDRDRDSNQPQHFGDGTRLSIL.

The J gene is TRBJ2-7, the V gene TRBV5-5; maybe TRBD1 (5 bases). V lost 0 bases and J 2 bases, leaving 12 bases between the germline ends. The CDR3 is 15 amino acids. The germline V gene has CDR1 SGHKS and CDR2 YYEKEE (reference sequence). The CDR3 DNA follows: TGTGCCAGCAGCTTGGTCAGGGTTGGGCCCTACGAGCAGTACTTC. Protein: CASSLVRVGPYEQYF.

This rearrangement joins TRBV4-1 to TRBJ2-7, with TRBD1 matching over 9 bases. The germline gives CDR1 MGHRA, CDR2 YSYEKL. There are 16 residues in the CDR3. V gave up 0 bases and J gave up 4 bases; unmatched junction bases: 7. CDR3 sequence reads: CASSQDWGTGRYEQYF. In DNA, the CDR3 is TGCGCCAGCAGCCAAGATTGGGGGACAGGGCGATACGAGCAGTACTTC.

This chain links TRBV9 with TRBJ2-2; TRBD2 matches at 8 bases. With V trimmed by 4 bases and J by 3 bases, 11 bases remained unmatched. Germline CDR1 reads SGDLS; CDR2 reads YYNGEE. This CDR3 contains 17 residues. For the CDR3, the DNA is TGTGCCAGCAGCCCCTTGTCGGGGGGGGCGGACACCGGGGAGCTGTTTTTT. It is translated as CASSPLSGGADTGELFF.

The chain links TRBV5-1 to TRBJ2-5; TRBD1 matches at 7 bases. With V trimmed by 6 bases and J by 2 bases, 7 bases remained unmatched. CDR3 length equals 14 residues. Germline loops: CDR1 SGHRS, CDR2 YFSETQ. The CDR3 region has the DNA TGCGCCAGCAAACCGGACAGGCGTCAAGAGACCCAGTACTTC. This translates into CASKPDRRQETQYF.

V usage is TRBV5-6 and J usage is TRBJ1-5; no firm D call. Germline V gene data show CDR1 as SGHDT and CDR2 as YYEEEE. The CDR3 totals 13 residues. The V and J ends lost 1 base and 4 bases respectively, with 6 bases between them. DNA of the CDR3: TGTGCCAGCAGCTTGTTCACTAATCAGCCCCAGCATTTT. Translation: CASSLFTNQPQHF.

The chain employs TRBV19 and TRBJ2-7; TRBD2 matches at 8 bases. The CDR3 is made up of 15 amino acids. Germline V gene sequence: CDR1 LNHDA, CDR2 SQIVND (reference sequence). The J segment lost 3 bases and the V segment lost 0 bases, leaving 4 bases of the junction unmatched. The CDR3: CASSIDAGGFYEQYF. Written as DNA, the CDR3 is TGTGCCAGTAGTATAGATGCGGGGGGCTTCTACGAGCAGTACTTC.

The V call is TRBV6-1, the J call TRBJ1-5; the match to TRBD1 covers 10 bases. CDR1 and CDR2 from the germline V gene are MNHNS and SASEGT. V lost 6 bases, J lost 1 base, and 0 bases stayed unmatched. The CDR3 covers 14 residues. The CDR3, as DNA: TGTGCCAGCAGGGGACAGGGGAGCAATCAGCCCCAGCATTTT. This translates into CASRGQGSNQPQHF.

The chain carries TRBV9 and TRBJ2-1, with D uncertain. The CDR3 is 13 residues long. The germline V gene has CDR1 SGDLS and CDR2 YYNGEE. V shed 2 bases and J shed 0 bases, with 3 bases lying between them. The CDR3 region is CASSVGSYNEQFF. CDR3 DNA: TGTGCCAGCAGCGTCGGCTCCTACAATGAGCAGTTCTTC.

The CDR3, as DNA: TGTGCCAGCAGTGAACTGTTCTCTGGAAACACCATATATTTT. Protein sequence: CASSELFSGNTIYF. V is TRBV2 and J is TRBJ1-3; D uncertain. Germline values: CDR1 SNHLY, CDR2 FYNNEI. V was trimmed by 2 bases and J by 0 bases, leaving 5 bases between them. This CDR3 contains 14 residues.

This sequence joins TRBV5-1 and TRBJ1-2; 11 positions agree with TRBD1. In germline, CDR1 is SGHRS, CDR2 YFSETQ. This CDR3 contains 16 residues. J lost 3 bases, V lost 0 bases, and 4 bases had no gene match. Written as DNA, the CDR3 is TGCGCCAGCAGCTTGGAAGGGACAGGGGGATACTATGGCTACACCTTC. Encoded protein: CASSLEGTGGYYGYTF. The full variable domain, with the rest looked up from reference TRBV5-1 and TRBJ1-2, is KAGVTQTPRYLIKTRGQQVTLSCSPISGHRSVSWYQQTPGQGLQFLFEYFSETQRNKGNFPGRFSGRQFSNSRSEMNVSTLELGDSALYLCASSLEGTGGYYGYTFGSGTRLTVV.

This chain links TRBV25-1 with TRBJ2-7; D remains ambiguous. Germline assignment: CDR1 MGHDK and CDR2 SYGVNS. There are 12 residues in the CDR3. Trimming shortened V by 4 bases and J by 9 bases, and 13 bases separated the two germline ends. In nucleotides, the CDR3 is TGTGCCAGCAGTGCCCCGTCTCTGGCGCAGTACTTC. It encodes CASSAPSLAQYF.

The CDR3 coding sequence is TGTGCCAGCAGAAACGGACAGCCCGATACGCAGTATTTT. It is translated as CASRNGQPDTQYF. The genes are TRBV7-9 and TRBJ2-3; perhaps TRBD1 as D (6 bases). Trimming left V 6 bases short and J 6 bases short, with 13 bases between. The CDR3 spans 13 residues. Germline V lookup: CDR1 SEHNR, CDR2 FQNEAQ (reference sequence).

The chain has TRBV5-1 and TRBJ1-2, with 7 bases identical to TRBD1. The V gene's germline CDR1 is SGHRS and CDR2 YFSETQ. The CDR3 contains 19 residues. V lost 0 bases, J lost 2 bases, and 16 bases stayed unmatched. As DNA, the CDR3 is TGCGCCAGCAGCTTGGGAGCGACCGACAGGGCCCCCTTAAACTATGGCTACACCTTC. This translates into CASSLGATDRAPLNYGYTF.

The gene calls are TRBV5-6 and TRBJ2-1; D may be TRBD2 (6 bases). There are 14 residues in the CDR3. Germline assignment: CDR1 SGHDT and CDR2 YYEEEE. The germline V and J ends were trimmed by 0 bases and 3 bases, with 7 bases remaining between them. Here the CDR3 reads CASSLVGGYNEQFF. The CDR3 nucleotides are TGTGCCAGCAGCTTGGTCGGGGGCTACAATGAGCAGTTCTTC.

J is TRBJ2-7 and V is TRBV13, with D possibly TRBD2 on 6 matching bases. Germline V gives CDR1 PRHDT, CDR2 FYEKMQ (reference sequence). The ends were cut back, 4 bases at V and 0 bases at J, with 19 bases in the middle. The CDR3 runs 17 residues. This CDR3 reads CASSSPSSGYSSYEQYF. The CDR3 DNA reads TGTGCCAGCAGCTCCCCCTCGAGCGGGTACAGCTCCTACGAGCAGTACTTC. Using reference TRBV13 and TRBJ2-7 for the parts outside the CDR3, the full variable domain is AAGVIQSPRHLIKEKRETATLKCYPIPRHDTVYWYQQGPGQDPQFLISFYEKMQSDKGSIPDRFSAQQFSDYHSELNMSSLELGDSALYFCASSSPSSGYSSYEQYFGPGTRLTVT.

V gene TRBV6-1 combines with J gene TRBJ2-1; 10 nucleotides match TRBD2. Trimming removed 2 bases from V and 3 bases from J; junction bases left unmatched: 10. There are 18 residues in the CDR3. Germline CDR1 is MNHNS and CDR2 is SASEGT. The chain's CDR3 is CASSEYAWLAGDYNEQFF. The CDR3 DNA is TGTGCCAGCAGTGAATATGCGTGGCTAGCGGGGGACTACAATGAGCAGTTCTTC.

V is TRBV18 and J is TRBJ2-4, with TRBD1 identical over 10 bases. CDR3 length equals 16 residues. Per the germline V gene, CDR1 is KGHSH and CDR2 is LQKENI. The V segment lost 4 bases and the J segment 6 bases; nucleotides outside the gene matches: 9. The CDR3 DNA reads TGTGCCAGCTCACAATCAGGACAGGGGGTAGCAAACATTCAGTACTTC. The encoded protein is CASSQSGQGVANIQYF.

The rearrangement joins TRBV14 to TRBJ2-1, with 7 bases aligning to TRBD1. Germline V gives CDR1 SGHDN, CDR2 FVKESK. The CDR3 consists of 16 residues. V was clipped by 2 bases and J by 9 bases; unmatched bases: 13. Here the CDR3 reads CASSQRQSQGVGEQFF. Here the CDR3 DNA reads TGTGCCAGCAGCCAACGGCAGTCCCAGGGGGTCGGTGAGCAGTTCTTC. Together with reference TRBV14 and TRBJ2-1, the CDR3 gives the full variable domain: EAGVTQFPSHSVIEKGQTVTLRCDPISGHDNLYWYRRVMGKEIKFLLHFVKESKQDESGMPNNRFLAERTGGTYSTLKVQPAELEDSGVYFCASSQRQSQGVGEQFFGPGTRLTVL.

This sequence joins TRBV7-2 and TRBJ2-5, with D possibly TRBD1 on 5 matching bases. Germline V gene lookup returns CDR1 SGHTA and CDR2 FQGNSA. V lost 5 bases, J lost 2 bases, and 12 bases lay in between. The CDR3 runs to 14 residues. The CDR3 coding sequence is TGTGCCAGCAGCCCCCCAGGGAAACAAGAGACCCAGTACTTC. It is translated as CASSPPGKQETQYF.

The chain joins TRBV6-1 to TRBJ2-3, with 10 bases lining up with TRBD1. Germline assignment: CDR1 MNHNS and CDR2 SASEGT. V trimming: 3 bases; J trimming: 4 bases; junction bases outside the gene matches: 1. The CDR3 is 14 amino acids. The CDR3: CASSDGQGADTQYF. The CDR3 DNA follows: TGTGCCAGCAGTGACGGACAGGGGGCAGATACGCAGTATTTT.